This TCR beta chain was retrieved from a study of somatic mutations in cytotoxic T cells in rheumatoid arthritis. Study conclusions and caveats: CD8+ clonality increased with age in rheumatoid arthritis patients but not in healthy controls. The modest underrepresentation of TRBV07 observed in rheumatoid arthritis patients was not subjected to multiple-comparison adjustment.

Per the study methods: Only a few patient CD8+ clones above 1% matched published virus-specific TCRB sequences. Measured with immunoSEQ multiplex PCR; TCRdb has only the in-frame clones, and not every one. D and trimming come from the DNA, and the V and J calls and clone size come from that table. The repertoire holds 4,000 or so clones, approximately 94% seen once, with roughly 7.5% in the top ten. On this clone: Its antigen is unidentified.

CDR1 is SGHRS, CDR2 YFSETQ, per germline. V was pared by 4 bases and J by 1 base, with 7 bases between. This CDR3 spans 13 amino acids. The chain is built from TRBV5-1 and TRBJ2-3; a possible D gene is TRBD2 (6 bases). Sequenced sample: CD8+ T cells sorted from blood. This receptor was identified in a woman aged 55-75 years with rheumatoid arthritis. In DNA, the CDR3 is TGCGCCAGCAGCGGAGGGGGCACAGATACGCAGTATTTT. Amino acid sequence: CASSGGGTDTQYF.